This TCR beta chain originates from a study of vaccination and CD4 T cells after COVID-19. Study-wide context: Either a CEFX pool, an HIV-1 Nef pool, or no peptide was added to control cultures.

Trimming removed 5 bases from V and 8 bases from J, with 7 bases in between. The CDR3 spans 12 residues. Germline-derived CDR1 and CDR2 are SGHAT and FQNNGV. Cultured CD4+ T cell DNA was sequenced using the Oncomine TCR Beta short-read assay. TCRdb reprocessed the PCR reads with MiXCR, giving one entry per CDR3 protein. The sample shows about 19,000 distinct CDR3 sequences, about 42% of them seen only once. The sample's treatment: approximately 11-day PBMC culture with coronavirus spike peptide pools or control peptides (ViraFEST assay). To note about this clonotype: Its specificity is not known.

The V and J genes are TRBV11-2 and TRBJ1-6; D is unclear. The TCR was taken from a human donor who had recovered from COVID-19. This specimen was CD4+ T cells from blood, cultured in vitro, taken before SARS-CoV-2 vaccination. The CDR3 reads CASSLQHSPLHF. DNA for the CDR3: TGTGCCAGCAGCCTACAGCATTCACCCCTCCACTTT.